The entry below gives a single T cell receptor beta chain sequence along with its context. The antigen is unknown. This sample stems from a study of post-analysis software for immune sequencing data. About the study: Progressive-relapsing, secondary progressive and relapsing-remitting multiple sclerosis were among the disease courses included. The study, taken as a whole, reports: TRBV segments more frequent in patients than in controls numbered roughly 5 and included TRBV5-6, TRBV5-1 and TRBV20-1. Samples from a shared batch, those prepared together, strongly co-clustered by F measure.

Trimming pared 2 bases from V and 9 bases from J, leaving 8 bases between. This CDR3 contains 12 residues. The germline CDR1 and CDR2 sequences are MNHEY and SVGEGT. cDNA libraries of TCR beta carried unique molecular identifiers. TCRdb reprocessed the PCR reads via MiXCR and lists one record per CDR3 protein. Of 700,000 to 900,000 distinct CDR3 sequences in the sample, around 46% were seen once. Material for sequencing was blood. The sequence was obtained from a girl aged 5 to 17 with multiple sclerosis. The V call is TRBV6-2 or TRBV6-3, the J call TRBJ2-1, with D unclear. CDR3 bases: TGTGCCAGCAGTTACGGGGTAGTTGAGCAGTTCTTC. As protein: CASSYGVVEQFF.